The present entry profiles one T cell receptor beta chain with its context. The antigen is undetermined. The sample originates from a study of T cell responses to AZD1222 COVID-19 vaccine. The study's findings and limits: All repertoire sampling was performed exclusively after the peak T cell response. Donors skewed white British and female; clonal diversity was possibly underestimated. Just a handful of AZD1222 recipients were seropositive at baseline.

Trimming took 5 bases from V and 5 from J; bases not matched to a gene: 11. The CDR3 spans 16 residues. Germline CDR1 LNHDA, CDR2 SQIVND (reference sequence). Repertoires were generated with immunoSEQ multiplex PCR, while TCRdb's copy carries only in-frame clones and drops some. This table holds tens of thousands of clones, roughly nine tenths found once. The genes are TRBV19 and TRBJ2-2, with 7 bases lining up with TRBD2. The sample here was peripheral blood, taken 28 days after the second AZD1222 dose. This receptor was identified in an adult who received the AZD1222 COVID-19 vaccine. The CDR3 sequence: CASSPGLAVETGELFF. CDR3 nucleotides: TGTGCCAGTAGTCCCGGCCTAGCGGTCGAGACCGGGGAGCTGTTTTTT.